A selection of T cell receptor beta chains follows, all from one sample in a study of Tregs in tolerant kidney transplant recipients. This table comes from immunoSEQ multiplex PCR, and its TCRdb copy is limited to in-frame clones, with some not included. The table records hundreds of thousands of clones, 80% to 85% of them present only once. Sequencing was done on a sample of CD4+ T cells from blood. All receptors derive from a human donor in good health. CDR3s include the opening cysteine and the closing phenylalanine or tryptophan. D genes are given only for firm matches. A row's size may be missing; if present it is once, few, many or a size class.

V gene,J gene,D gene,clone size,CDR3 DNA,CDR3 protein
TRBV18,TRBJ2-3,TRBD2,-,TGTGCCAGCTCACCGGGACTAGCTTCAGATACGCAGTATTTT,CASSPGLASDTQYF
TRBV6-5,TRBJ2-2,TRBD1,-,TGTGCCAGCAGTTACTATGCAGGGGGCACCGGGGAGCTGTTTTTT,CASSYYAGGTGELFF
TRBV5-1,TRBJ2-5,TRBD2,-,TGCGCCAGCAGCCCGCAAGCGGGAGTAACCGGAGAGACCCAGTACTTC,CASSPQAGVTGETQYF
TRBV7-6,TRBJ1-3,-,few,TGTGCCAGCAGCACCCAGGCCCTCTCTGGAAACACCATATATTTT,CASSTQALSGNTIYF
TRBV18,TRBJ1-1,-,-,TGTGCCAGCTCACCAGCAGGGCTGAACACTGAAGCTTTCTTT,CASSPAGLNTEAFF
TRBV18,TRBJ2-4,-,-,TGTGCCAGCTCACCACCGCTGGGGACCTTAGCCAAAAACATTCAGTACTTC,CASSPPLGTLAKNIQYF
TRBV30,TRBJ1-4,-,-,TGTGCCTGGGACGCCGGGCGTCTGAATGAAAAACTGTTTTTT,CAWDAGRLNEKLFF
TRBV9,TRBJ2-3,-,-,TGTGCCAGCAGCGCCGAAAGTGGGGGCAGCACAGATACGCAGTATTTT,CASSAESGGSTDTQYF
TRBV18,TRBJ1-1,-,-,TGTGCCAGCTCACCGTCGGGGGGGCTGAACACTGAAGCTTTCTTT,CASSPSGGLNTEAFF
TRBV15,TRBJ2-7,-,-,TGTGCCACCAGCAGAACGGCGAATAGGAACGAGCAGTACTTC,CATSRTANRNEQYF
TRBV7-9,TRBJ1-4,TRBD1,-,TGTGCCAGCAGCTCCAACTACAGGGGGGCAACTAATGAAAAACTGTTTTTT,CASSSNYRGATNEKLFF
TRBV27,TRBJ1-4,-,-,TGTGCCAGCAGTCTAGCTCTGACAGGCCTCAATGAAAAACTGTTTTTT,CASSLALTGLNEKLFF
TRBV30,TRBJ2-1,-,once,TGTGCCTGGAAAAAGGACCCGGTAGTCCACAATGAGCAGTTCTTC,CAWKKDPVVHNEQFF
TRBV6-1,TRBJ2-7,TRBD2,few,TGTGCCAGCAGCTGGGGGGGGTACGAGCAGTACTTC,CASSWGGYEQYF
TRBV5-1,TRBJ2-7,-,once,TGCGCCAGCAGCTTGTCGGTTAGCTCCTACGAGCAGTACTTC,CASSLSVSSYEQYF
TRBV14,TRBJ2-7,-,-,TGTGCCAGCAGCCAAGATCCCTCGTCAGGCGAGCAGTACTTC,CASSQDPSSGEQYF
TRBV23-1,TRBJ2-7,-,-,TGCGCCTGGATGACTGGAAATAGCTCCTACGAGCAGTACTTC,CAWMTGNSSYEQYF